This T cell receptor beta chain was sequenced in a study of T cell responses to AZD1222 COVID-19 vaccine. The wider study: Samples with a second dose at about 4 or about 12 weeks were pooled together. Whole-study findings and limits: Repertoire sampling occurred only after the peak T cell response. Two AZD1222 doses significantly raised spike-specific TCR breadth and depth over controls. Females outnumbered males among donors, who were mostly white British; clonal diversity was possibly underestimated.

Libraries were prepared by immunoSEQ multiplex PCR; TCRdb keeps only in-frame clonotypes and omits some of them. The sample carries fewer than 30,000 clones, approximately 78% recorded once. On this clone: Its antigen is unknown.

V shed 3 bases, J shed 0 bases, and the junction held 14 bases outside the gene matches. The germline CDR1 and CDR2 sequences are KGHSH and LQKENI. This CDR3 is built from 19 residues. This specimen was peripheral blood, taken on day 0 of AZD1222 vaccination. J is TRBJ2-1 and V is TRBV18; 7 positions match TRBD1. The clonotype was recovered from an adult in good health. CDR3 protein: CASSPGDRNYEPSYNEQFF. CDR3 in DNA: TGTGCCAGCTCACCCGGGGACAGAAACTATGAGCCCTCCTACAATGAGCAGTTCTTC.